This T cell receptor beta chain was sequenced for a study of cytomegalovirus exposure and HLA in healthy donors. Broader study findings: As a later analysis showed, several of the most significant clusters appeared to be linked to common viral pathogens. Looking again later, the authors saw that most CMV-associated TCR beta chains seemed HLA-restricted. A later analysis linked a missense DCLRE1C variant to TCR beta V- and J-gene trimming. In a later analysis, at a false discovery rate of 0.05, 15,000 to 20,000 TCR beta sequences were associated with HLA alleles.

V dropped 2 bases and J dropped 8; count of bases not matched to a gene: 11. The CDR3 contains 16 residues. The V gene's germline CDR1 is SGHNT and CDR2 YYREEE (reference sequence). A multiplex PCR was run with 60 Vbeta primers and 13 Jbeta primers. Data came from immunoSEQ multiplex PCR; TCRdb stores just in-frame clones and leaves some out. This sample's table has about 120,000 clones. Comment on this clone: Its specificity is unknown.

The J gene is TRBJ2-3, the V gene TRBV5-4; 10 bases match TRBD2. Sequencing was carried out using PBMCs. This receptor was taken from a man aged 35 to 55 in good health and CMV-seropositive. The CDR3, as DNA: TGTGCCAGCAGCTTTCCCCTAGCGGGGGCGGAGGTTACGCAGTATTTT. It translates to CASSFPLAGAEVTQYF. The full variable domain, with the rest looked up from reference TRBV5-4 and TRBJ2-3, is ETGVTQSPTHLIKTRGQQVTLRCSSQSGHNTVSWYQQALGQGPQFIFQYYREEENGRGNFPPRFSGLQFPNYSSELNVNALELDDSALYLCASSFPLAGAEVTQYFGPGTRLTVL.